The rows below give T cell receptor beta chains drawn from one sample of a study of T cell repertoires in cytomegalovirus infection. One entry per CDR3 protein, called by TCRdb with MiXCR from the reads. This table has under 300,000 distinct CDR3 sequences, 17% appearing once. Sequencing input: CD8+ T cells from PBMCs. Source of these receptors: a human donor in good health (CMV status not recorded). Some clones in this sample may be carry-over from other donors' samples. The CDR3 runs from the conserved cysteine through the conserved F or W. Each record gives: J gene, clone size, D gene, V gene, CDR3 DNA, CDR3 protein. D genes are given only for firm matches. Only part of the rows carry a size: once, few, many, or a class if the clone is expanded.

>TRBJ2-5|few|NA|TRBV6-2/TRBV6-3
TGTGCCAGCAGTTCCCTAGGCCGAGTGGGACAAGAGACCCAGTACTTC
CASSSLGRVGQETQYF
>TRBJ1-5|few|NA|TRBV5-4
TGTGCCAGCAGCTTGTATGGACCCCAGGGGAGTCAGCCCCAGCATTTT
CASSLYGPQGSQPQHF
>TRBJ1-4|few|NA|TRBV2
TGTGCCACCAGTCCGAACACGAGGGGTAATGAAAAACTGTTTTTT
CATSPNTRGNEKLFF
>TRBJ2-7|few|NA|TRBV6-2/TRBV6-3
TGTGCCAGCATCCCGGAGGCAGGGTGGTACGAGCAGTACTTC
CASIPEAGWYEQYF
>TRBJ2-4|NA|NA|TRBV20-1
TGCAGTGCGCTCACCGACGGGGGGCGAGCCAAAGACATTCAGTACTTC
CSALTDGGRAKDIQYF
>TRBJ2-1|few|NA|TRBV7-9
TGTGCCAGCAGGCCGGGTTGGCAGACCTCCTACAATGAGCAGTTCTTC
CASRPGWQTSYNEQFF
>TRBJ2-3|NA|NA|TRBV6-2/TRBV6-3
TGTGCCAGTCTAGGCCGCCAAGCTAGCACAGATACGCAGTATTTT
CASLGRQASTDTQYF
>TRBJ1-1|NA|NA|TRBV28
TGTGCCAGCAGTTTGTCCCAGCGCTACACTGAAGCTTTCTTT
CASSLSQRYTEAFF
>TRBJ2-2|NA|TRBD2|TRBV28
TGTGCCAGCAAGGGGGGACCTAGCGGGGAGAACACCGGGGAGCTGTTTTTT
CASKGGPSGENTGELFF
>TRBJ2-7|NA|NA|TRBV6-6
TGTGCCAGCTGCGCCCGCGGGGCCTACGAGCAGTACTTC
CASCARGAYEQYF
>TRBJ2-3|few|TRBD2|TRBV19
TGTGCCAGTAGCGCGGGGGTTATAAGCACAGATACGCAGTATTTT
CASSAGVISTDTQYF
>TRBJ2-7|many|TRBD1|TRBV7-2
TGTGCCAGCAGCTTGACAGGGACCTACGAGCAGTACTTC
CASSLTGTYEQYF
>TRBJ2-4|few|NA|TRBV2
TGTGCCATAAACCGGGGAGTAGCCAAAAACATTCAGTACTTC
CAINRGVAKNIQYF
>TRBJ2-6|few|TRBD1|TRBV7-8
TGTGCCAGCAGCCTCCGGGACAGGGCCGATTCTGGGGCCAACGTCCTGACTTTC
CASSLRDRADSGANVLTF
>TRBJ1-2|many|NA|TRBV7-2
TGTGCCAGCAGCTTAGGGGGAGGGGAAGGCTACACCTTC
CASSLGGGEGYTF
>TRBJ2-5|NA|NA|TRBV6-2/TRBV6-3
TGTGCCAGCATAAAAGATTCGGAGACCCAGTACTTC
CASIKDSETQYF
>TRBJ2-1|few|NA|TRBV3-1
TGTGCCAGCAGCCAAGACCCAGGTTCGGGTGAGCAGTTCTTC
CASSQDPGSGEQFF
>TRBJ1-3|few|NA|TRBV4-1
TGCGCCAGCAGCCAATTCTCGGTAGTGGGCACCATATATTTT
CASSQFSVVGTIYF
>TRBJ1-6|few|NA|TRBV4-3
TGCGCCAGCAGCCAAGACCCCCTGCCCTTCCGGGACACCTTAGATTCACCCCTCCACTTT
CASSQDPLPFRDTLDSPLHF
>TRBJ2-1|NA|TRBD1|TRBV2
TGTGCCAGCAGTGAAAGGTTCCCGACAGGGGGCGTATTATTCTACAATGAGCAGTTCTTC
CASSERFPTGGVLFYNEQFF
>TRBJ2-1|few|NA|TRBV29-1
TGCAGCGTTGAAGGGGGGACTCTCTACAATGAGCAGTTCTTC
CSVEGGTLYNEQFF
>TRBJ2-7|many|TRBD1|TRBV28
TGTGCCAGCAGTTTAGTACAGGGGGCGGTCTACGAGCAGTACTTC
CASSLVQGAVYEQYF
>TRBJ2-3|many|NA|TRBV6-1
TGTGCCAGCAGTGGGACAGACACAGATACGCAGTATTTT
CASSGTDTDTQYF
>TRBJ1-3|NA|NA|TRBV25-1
TGTGCCAGCAGTGAATCAAGTACCTTGATGGGAAACACCATATATTTT
CASSESSTLMGNTIYF
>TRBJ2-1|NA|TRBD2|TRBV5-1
TGCGCCAGCAGCTTCCTAGGACGGGGGACTAGCGGGGGACAAAACAATGAGCAGTTCTTC
CASSFLGRGTSGGQNNEQFF
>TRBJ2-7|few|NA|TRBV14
TGTGCCAGCAGCCTGTTACCCTCCTACGAGCAGTACTTC
CASSLLPSYEQYF
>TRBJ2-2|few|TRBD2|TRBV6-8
TGTGCCAGCAGTTACTCTTGGCTAGCGGGGGGGCCCCCCGGGGAGCTGTTTTTT
CASSYSWLAGGPPGELFF
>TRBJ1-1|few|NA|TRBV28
TGTGCCAGCAGCCCAAATCGGGAGTTGAACACTGAAGCTTTCTTT
CASSPNRELNTEAFF
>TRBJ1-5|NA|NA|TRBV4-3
TGCGCCAGCAGCCAAGGAAGAACATCCAACCAGCCCCAGCATTTT
CASSQGRTSNQPQHF
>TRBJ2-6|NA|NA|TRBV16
TGTGCCAGCAGCCCCGAGTCTGGGGCCAACGTCCTGACTTTC
CASSPESGANVLTF
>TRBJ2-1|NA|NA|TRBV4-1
TGCGCCAGCAGCCAACAGGATCCCTACTACAATGAGCAGTTCTTC
CASSQQDPYYNEQFF
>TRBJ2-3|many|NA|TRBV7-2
TGTGCCAGCAGCTTAGCGGACCGAAGCACAGATACGCAGTATTTT
CASSLADRSTDTQYF
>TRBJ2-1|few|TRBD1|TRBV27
TGTGCCAGCAGCCCATCCGGGGACAGTTGGTCCGATGAGCAGTTCTTC
CASSPSGDSWSDEQFF
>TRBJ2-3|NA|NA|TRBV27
TGTGCCAGCAGTTTCCAAATCGACTTCAGCACAGATACGCAGTATTTT
CASSFQIDFSTDTQYF
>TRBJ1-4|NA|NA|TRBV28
TGTGCCAGCAGTGTAGGACGGGCATTTAATGAAAAACTGTTTTTT
CASSVGRAFNEKLFF
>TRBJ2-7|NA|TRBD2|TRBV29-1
TGCAGCGTTGAGACTAGCGGGGGGCCCAGCCCCTACGAGCAGTACTTC
CSVETSGGPSPYEQYF
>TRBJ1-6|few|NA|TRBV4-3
TGCGCCAGCAGCCAAGAGAGCTCCTATAATTCACCCCTCCACTTT
CASSQESSYNSPLHF
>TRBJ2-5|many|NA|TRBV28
TGTGCCAGCAGTTTCCTAGGATCGGAGACCCAGTACTTC
CASSFLGSETQYF
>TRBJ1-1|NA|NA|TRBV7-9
TGTGCCAGCAGCTTAGATGGCAGTCCGGCTTTCTTT
CASSLDGSPAFF
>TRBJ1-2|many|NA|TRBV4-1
TGCGCCAGCAGCCAAGTTGGTCAGCGAGGCTATGGCTACACCTTC
CASSQVGQRGYGYTF
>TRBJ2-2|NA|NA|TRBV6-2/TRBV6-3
TGTGCCAGCACCAAGGCCCAGAACACCGGGGAGCTGTTTTTT
CASTKAQNTGELFF
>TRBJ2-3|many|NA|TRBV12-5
TGTGCTAGTGGTTTGGGGCGCCAGGATACGCAGTATTTT
CASGLGRQDTQYF